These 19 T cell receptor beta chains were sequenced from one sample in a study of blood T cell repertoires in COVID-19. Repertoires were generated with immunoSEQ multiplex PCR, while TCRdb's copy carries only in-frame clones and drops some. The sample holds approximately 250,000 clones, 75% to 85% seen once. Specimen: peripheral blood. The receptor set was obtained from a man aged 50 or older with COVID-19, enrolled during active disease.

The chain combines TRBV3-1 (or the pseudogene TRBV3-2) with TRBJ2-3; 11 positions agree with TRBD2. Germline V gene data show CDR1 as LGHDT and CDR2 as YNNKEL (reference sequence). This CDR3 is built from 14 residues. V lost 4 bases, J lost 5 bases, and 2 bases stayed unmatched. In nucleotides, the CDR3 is TGTGCCAGCAGCCCGGGACTAGCGGAAGATACGCAGTATTTT. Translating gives CASSPGLAEDTQYF.

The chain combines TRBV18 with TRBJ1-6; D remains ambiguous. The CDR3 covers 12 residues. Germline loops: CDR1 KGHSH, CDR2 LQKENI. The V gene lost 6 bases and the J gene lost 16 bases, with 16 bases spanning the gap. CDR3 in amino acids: CASSIPLGELHF. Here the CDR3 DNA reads TGTGCCAGCTCCATTCCCCTCGGGGAACTCCACTTT. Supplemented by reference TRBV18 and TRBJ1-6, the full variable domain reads NAGVMQNPRHLVRRRGQEARLRCSPMKGHSHVYWYRQLPEEGLKFMVYLQKENIIDESGMPKERFSAEFPKEGPSILRIQQVVRGDSAAYFCASSIPLGELHFGNGTRLTVT.

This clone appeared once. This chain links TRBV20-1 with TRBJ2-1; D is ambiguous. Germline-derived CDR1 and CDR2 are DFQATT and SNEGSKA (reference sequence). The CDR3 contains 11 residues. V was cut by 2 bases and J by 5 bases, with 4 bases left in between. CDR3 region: CSARIDNEQFF. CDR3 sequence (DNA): TGCAGTGCTAGAATAGACAATGAGCAGTTCTTC.

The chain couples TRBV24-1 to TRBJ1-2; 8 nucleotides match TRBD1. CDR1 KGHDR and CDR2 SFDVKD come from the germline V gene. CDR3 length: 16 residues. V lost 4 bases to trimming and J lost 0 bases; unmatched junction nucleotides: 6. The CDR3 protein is CATSEAGTGSNYGYTF. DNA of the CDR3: TGTGCCACCAGTGAGGCCGGGACAGGCTCTAACTATGGCTACACCTTC.

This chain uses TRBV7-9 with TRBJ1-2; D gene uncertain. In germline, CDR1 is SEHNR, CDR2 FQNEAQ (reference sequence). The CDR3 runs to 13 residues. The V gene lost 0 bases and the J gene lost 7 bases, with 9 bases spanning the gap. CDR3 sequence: CASSLAASGGYTF. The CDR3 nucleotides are TGTGCCAGCAGCTTAGCGGCCAGTGGTGGCTACACCTTC.

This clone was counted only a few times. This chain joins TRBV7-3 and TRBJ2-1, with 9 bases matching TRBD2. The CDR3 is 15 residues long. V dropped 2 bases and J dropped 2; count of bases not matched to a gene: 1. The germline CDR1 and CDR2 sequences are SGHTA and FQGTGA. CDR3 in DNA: TGTGCCAGCAGCTTAGCGGGGGGGGCCTACAATGAGCAGTTCTTC. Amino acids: CASSLAGGAYNEQFF.

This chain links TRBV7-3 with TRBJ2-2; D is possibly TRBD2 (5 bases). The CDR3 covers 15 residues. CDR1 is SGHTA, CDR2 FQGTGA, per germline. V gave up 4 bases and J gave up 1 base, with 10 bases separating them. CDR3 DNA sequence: TGTGCCAGCAGCTCGACCGGGAAGAACACCGGGGAGCTGTTTTTT. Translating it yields CASSSTGKNTGELFF. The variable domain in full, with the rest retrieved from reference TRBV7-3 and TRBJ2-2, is GAGVSQTPSNKVTEKGKYVELRCDPISGHTALYWYRQSLGQGPEFLIYFQGTGAADDSGLPNDRFFAVRPEGSVSTLKIQRTERGDSAVYLCASSSTGKNTGELFFGEGSRLTVL.

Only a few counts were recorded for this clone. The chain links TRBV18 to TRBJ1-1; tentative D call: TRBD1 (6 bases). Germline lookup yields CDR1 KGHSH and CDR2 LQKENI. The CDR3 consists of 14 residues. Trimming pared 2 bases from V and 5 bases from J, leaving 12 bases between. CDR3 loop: CASSPTRGETEAFF. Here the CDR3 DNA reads TGTGCCAGCTCACCAACCAGGGGAGAGACTGAAGCTTTCTTT.

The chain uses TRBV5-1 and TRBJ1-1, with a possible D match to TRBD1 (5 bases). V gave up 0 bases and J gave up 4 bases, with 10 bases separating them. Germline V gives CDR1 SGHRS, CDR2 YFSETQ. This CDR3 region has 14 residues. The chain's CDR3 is CASSLGEGLTEAFF. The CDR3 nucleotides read TGCGCCAGCAGCTTGGGGGAGGGACTCACTGAAGCTTTCTTT.

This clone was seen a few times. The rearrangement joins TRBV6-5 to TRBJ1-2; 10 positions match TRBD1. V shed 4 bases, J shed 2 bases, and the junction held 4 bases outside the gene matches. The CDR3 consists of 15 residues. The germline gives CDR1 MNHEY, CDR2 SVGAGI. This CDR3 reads CASSSPTGGNYGYTF. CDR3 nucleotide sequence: TGTGCCAGCAGTTCCCCGACAGGGGGCAACTATGGCTACACCTTC.

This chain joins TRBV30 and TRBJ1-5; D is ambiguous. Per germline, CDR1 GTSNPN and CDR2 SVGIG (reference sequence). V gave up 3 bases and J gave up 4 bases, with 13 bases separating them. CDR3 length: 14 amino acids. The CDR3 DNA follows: TGTGCCTGGAGCGGGGTTTACGAAAATCAGCCCCAGCATTTT. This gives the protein CAWSGVYENQPQHF.

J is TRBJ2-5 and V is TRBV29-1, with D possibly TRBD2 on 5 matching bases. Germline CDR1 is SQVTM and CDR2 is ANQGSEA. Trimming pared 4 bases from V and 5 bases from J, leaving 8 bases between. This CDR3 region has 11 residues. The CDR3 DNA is TGCAGCGTTGGGCCGGGGGAGACCCAGTACTTC. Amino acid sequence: CSVGPGETQYF.

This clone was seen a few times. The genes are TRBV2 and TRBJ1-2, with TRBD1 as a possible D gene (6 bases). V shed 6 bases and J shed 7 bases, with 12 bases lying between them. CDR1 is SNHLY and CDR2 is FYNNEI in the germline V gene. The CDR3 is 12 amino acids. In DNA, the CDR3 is TGTGCCAGCAGGCCCCCGGACAGTGGCTACACCTTC. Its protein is CASRPPDSGYTF.

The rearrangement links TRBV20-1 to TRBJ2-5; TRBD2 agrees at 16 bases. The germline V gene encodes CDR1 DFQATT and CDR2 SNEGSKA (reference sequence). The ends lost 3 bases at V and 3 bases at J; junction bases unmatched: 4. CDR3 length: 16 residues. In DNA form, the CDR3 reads TGCAGTGCTAGTCGCGGGACTAGCGGGGGGGAAGAGACCCAGTACTTC. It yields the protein CSASRGTSGGEETQYF.

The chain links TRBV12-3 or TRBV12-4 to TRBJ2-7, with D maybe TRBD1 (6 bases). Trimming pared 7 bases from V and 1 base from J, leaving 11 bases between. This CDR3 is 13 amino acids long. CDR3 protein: CASTLRGSYEQYF. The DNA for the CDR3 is TGTGCCAGCACTCTCAGGGGTTCCTACGAGCAGTACTTC.

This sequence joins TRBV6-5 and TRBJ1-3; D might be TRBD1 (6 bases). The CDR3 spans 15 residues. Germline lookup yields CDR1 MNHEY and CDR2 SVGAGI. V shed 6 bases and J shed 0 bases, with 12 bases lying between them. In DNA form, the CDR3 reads TGTGCCAGCAGCTACGTCAGGGGCTCTGGAAACACCATATATTTT. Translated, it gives CASSYVRGSGNTIYF.

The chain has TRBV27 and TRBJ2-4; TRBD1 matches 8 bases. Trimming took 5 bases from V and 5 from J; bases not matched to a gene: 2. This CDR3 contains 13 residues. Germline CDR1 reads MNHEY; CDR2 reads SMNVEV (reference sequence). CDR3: CASSKDRENIQYF. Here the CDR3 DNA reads TGTGCCAGCAGTAAGGACAGGGAAAACATTCAGTACTTC.

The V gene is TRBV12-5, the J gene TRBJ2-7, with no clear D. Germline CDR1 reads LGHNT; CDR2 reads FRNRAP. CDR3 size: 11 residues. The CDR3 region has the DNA TGTGGAGGTAGTGGCCCCTACGAGCAGTACTTC. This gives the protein CGGSGPYEQYF. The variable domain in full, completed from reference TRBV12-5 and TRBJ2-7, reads DARVTQTPRHKVTEMGQEVTMRCQPILGHNTVFWYRQTMMQGLELLAYFRNRAPLDDSGMPKDRFSAEMPDATLATLKIQPSEPRDSAVYFCGGSGPYEQYFGPGTRLTVT.

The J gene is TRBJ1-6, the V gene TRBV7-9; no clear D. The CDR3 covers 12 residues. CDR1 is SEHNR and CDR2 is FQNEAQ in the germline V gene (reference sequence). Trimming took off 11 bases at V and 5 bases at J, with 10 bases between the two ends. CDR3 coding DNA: TGTGCCTCGGCGGGGAATAATTCACCCCTCCACTTT. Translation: CASAGNNSPLHF.